The 3 T cell receptor beta chains presented below share a single source sample, sequenced in a study of human T cells and chemical hapten exposure. Time point of the sample: healthy volunteer bleed at 6 weeks. Unfractionated whole blood was the source from which total RNA was extracted. Each CDR3 protein gets one entry after TCRdb re-called the RACE reads with MiXCR. The sample carries tens of thousands of distinct CDR3 sequences, roughly 5.5% recorded once. Sequencing was carried out using whole blood. The source of these receptors is a human donor in good health. Some clones in this sample may be carry-over from other donors' samples.

The chain uses TRBV5-1 and TRBJ1-1; D call uncertain. The CDR3 has 13 residues. Trimming took off 0 bases at V and 6 bases at J, with 9 bases between the two ends. CDR1 is SGHRS and CDR2 is YFSETQ in the germline V gene. The CDR3: CASSLVAEAEAFF. The CDR3 bases are TGCGCCAGCAGCTTGGTGGCGGAGGCTGAAGCTTTCTTT. The variable domain in full, with the rest retrieved from reference TRBV5-1 and TRBJ1-1, is KAGVTQTPRYLIKTRGQQVTLSCSPISGHRSVSWYQQTPGQGLQFLFEYFSETQRNKGNFPGRFSGRQFSNSRSEMNVSTLELGDSALYLCASSLVAEAEAFFGQGTRLTVV.

This clonotype was found many times. The chain links TRBV6-6 to TRBJ1-5, with a possible D match to TRBD1 (6 bases). The CDR3 contains 15 residues. The V end was cut by 0 bases, the J end by 6 bases, with 12 bases between. The V gene's germline CDR1 is MNHNY and CDR2 SVGAGI (reference sequence). The CDR3 nucleotides are TGTGCCAGCAGTTACTCGAACAGGGCAGGTCAGCCCCAGCATTTT. This encodes CASSYSNRAGQPQHF.

The chain combines TRBV12-3 or TRBV12-4 with TRBJ1-6, with D uncertain. This CDR3 spans 14 amino acids. Trimming removed 3 bases from V and 9 bases from J, with 12 bases in between. In nucleotides, the CDR3 is TGTGCCAGCAGTTTTACAATCAGAGGTTCACCCCTCCACTTT. This codes for CASSFTIRGSPLHF.